Below, 6 T cell receptor beta chains from the same sample are listed, as sequenced in a study of blood T cell repertoires in COVID-19. Data came from immunoSEQ multiplex PCR; TCRdb stores just in-frame clones and leaves some out. The table has roughly 60,000 clones, about 91% seen once. The specimen sequenced was peripheral blood. The receptors shown here come from a man in his forties or fifties with COVID-19, enrolled during active disease.

The V call is TRBV18, the J call TRBJ1-2, with D perhaps matching TRBD1 (5 bases). This CDR3 region has 15 residues. Germline-derived CDR1 and CDR2 are KGHSH and LQKENI. V lost 6 bases and J 0 bases, leaving 14 bases between the germline ends. The CDR3 DNA sequence: TGTGCCAGCTCCCCGGAAGGGGCAGCTAACTATGGCTACACCTTC. The encoded protein is CASSPEGAANYGYTF.

This clone was detected once. The V call is TRBV11-3, the J call TRBJ2-7; no clear D. Germline CDR1 and CDR2: SGHNT and YENEEA. V was cut by 1 base and J by 7 bases, with 8 bases left in between. The CDR3 runs 12 residues. CDR3 sequence reads: CASSLGAMEQYF. The CDR3 nucleotides are TGTGCCAGCAGCTTAGGGGCCATGGAGCAGTACTTC.

J is TRBJ2-3 and V is TRBV7-6, with 9 bases lining up with TRBD2. Losses at the gene ends were 5 bases for V and 4 bases for J; bases not matched to a gene: 13. From germline, CDR1 is SGHVS and CDR2 FNYEAQ. The CDR3 is 17 amino acids. The DNA for the CDR3 is TGTGCCAGCAGCCAGGCCTTAGCGGGAGTGGAGTCAGATACGCAGTATTTT. Its protein product is CASSQALAGVESDTQYF.

This clone was counted a single time. The rearrangement joins TRBV4-1 to TRBJ1-6, with 7 bases matching TRBD1. CDR3 length equals 14 residues. J lost 4 bases, V lost 4 bases, and 1 base had no gene match. The germline V gene has CDR1 MGHRA and CDR2 YSYEKL. This CDR3 reads CASSPGQYNSPLHF. The CDR3 DNA follows: TGCGCCAGCAGCCCGGGACAGTATAATTCACCCCTCCACTTT.

The chain carries TRBV5-4 and TRBJ2-2; D remains ambiguous. V was pared by 7 bases and J by 1 base, with 14 bases between. This CDR3 has 15 residues. The V gene's germline CDR1 is SGHNT and CDR2 YYREEE (reference sequence). The CDR3 bases are TGTGCCAGCTCAACCCCCTCAGGGAACACCGGGGAGCTGTTTTTT. Translated, it gives CASSTPSGNTGELFF.

V usage is TRBV23-1 and J usage is TRBJ2-7; D may be TRBD2 (5 bases). TRBV23-1 is classed as an ORF, of uncertain function. There are 14 residues in the CDR3. The CDR3 DNA is TGCGCGGGTAGTAGCGTCTATCTAACCTACGAGCAGTACTTC. This translates into CAGSSVYLTYEQYF.